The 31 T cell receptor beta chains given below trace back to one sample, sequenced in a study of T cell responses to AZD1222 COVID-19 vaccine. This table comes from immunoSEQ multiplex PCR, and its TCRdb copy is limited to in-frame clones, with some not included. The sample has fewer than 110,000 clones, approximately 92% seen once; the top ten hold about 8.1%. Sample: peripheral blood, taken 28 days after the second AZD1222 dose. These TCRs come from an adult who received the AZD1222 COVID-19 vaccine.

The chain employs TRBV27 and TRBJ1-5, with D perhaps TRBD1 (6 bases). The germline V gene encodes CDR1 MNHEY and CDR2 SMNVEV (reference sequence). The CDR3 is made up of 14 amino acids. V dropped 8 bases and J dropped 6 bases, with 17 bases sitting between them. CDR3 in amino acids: CASGTYREGQPQHF. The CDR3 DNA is TGTGCCAGCGGGACGTACAGGGAGGGTCAGCCCCAGCATTTT.

CDR3 DNA: TGCGCCAGCAGCCTACGTACCGGGACAGACGAAAAACTGTTTTTT. Translating it yields CASSLRTGTDEKLFF. J is TRBJ1-4 and V is TRBV5-1; 7 positions agree with TRBD1. V was pared by 4 bases and J by 8 bases, with 11 bases of the junction left unmatched. The CDR3 loop spans 15 amino acids. Germline values: CDR1 SGHRS, CDR2 YFSETQ. Supplemented by reference TRBV5-1 and TRBJ1-4, the full variable domain reads KAGVTQTPRYLIKTRGQQVTLSCSPISGHRSVSWYQQTPGQGLQFLFEYFSETQRNKGNFPGRFSGRQFSNSRSEMNVSTLELGDSALYLCASSLRTGTDEKLFFGSGTQLSVL.

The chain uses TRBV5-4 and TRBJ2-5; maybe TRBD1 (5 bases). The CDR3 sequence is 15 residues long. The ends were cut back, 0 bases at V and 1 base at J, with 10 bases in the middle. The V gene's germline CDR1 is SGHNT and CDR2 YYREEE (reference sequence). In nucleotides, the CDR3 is TGTGCCAGCAGCTTGGGGACAAAACCCCAAGAGACCCAGTACTTC. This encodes CASSLGTKPQETQYF.

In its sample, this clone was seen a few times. CDR3 nucleotide sequence: TGTGCCAGCAGCGCTAGGGACTTGGGCTCGGTCGCGAACACCGGGGAGCTGTTTTTT. Protein: CASSARDLGSVANTGELFF. The gene calls are TRBV9 and TRBJ2-2, with D perhaps TRBD2 (6 bases). In germline, CDR1 is SGDLS, CDR2 YYNGEE. This CDR3 contains 19 residues. The V end was cut by 3 bases, the J end by 0 bases, with 21 bases between.

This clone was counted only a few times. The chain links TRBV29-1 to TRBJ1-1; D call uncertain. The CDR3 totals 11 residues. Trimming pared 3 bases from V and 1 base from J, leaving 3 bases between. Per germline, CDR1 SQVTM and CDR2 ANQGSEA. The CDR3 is CSVDRNTEAFF. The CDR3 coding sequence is TGCAGCGTTGACAGGAACACTGAAGCTTTCTTT.

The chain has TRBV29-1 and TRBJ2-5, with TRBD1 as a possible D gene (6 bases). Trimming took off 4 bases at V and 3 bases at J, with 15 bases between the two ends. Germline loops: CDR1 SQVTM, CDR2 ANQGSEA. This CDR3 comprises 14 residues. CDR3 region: CSVVPGQGKETQYF. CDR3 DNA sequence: TGCAGCGTTGTGCCGGGGCAGGGGAAAGAGACCCAGTACTTC.

The CDR3 loop is CATSSTGPTDTQYF. The CDR3 coding sequence is TGTGCCACCAGCAGTACGGGCCCGACAGATACGCAGTATTTT. This sequence joins TRBV15 and TRBJ2-3; D is unresolved. CDR1 is LNHNV and CDR2 is YYDKDF in the germline V gene (reference sequence). V dropped 3 bases and J dropped 3 bases, with 10 bases sitting between them. The CDR3 spans 14 residues.

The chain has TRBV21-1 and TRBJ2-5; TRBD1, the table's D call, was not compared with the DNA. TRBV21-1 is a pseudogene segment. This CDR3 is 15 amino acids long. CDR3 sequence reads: CASRMTGYDQETQYF. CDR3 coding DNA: TGTGCCAGCAGGATGACAGGGTATGATCAAGAGACCCAGTACTTC.

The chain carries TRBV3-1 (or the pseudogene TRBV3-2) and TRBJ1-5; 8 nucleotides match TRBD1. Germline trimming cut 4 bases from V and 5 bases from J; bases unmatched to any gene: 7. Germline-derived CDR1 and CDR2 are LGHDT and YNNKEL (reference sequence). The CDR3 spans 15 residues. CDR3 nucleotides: TGTGCCAGCAGCCGCCGACAGGGGCGGGATCAGCCCCAGCATTTT. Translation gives CASSRRQGRDQPQHF.

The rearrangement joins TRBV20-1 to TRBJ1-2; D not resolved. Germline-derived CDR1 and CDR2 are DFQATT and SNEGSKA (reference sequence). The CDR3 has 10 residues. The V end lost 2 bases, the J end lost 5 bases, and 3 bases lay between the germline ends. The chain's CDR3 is CSARLYGYTF. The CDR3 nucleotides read TGCAGTGCTAGACTATATGGCTACACCTTC.

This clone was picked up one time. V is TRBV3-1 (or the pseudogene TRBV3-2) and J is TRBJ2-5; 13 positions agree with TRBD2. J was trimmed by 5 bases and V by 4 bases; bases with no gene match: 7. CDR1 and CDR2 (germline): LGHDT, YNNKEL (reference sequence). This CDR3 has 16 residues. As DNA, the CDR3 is TGTGCCAGCAGCCGTATACTAGCGGGGGGGCAGGAGACCCAGTACTTC. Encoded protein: CASSRILAGGQETQYF.

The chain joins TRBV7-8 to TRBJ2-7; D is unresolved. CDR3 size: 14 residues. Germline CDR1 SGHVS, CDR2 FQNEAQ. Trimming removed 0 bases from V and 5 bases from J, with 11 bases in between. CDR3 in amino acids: CASSLARPPNEQYF. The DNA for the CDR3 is TGTGCCAGCAGCTTAGCCCGACCGCCGAACGAGCAGTACTTC.

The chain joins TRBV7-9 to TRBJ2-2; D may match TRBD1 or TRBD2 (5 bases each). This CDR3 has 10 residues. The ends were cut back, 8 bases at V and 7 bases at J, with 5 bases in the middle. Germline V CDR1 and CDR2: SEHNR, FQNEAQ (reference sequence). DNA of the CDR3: TGTGCCAGCGGGGGCGGGGAGCTGTTTTTT. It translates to CASGGGELFF.

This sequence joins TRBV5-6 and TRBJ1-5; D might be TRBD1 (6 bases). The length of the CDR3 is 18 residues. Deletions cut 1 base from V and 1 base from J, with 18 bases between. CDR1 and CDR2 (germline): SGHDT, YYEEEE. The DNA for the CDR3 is TGTGCCAGCAGCTTGTATGGGTTGCAGGGGTTGAGCAATCAGCCCCAGCATTTT. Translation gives CASSLYGLQGLSNQPQHF.

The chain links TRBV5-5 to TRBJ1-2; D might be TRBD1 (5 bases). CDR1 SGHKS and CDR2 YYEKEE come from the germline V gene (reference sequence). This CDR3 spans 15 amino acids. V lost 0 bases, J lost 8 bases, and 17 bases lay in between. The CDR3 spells CASSLADSQVGGYTF. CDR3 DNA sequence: TGTGCCAGCAGCTTGGCCGACAGTCAGGTCGGGGGCTACACCTTC. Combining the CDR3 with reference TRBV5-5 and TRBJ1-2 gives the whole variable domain DAGVTQSPTHLIKTRGQQVTLRCSPISGHKSVSWYQQVLGQGPQFIFQYYEKEERGRGNFPDRFSARQFPNYSSELNVNALLLGDSALYLCASSLADSQVGGYTFGSGTRLTVV.

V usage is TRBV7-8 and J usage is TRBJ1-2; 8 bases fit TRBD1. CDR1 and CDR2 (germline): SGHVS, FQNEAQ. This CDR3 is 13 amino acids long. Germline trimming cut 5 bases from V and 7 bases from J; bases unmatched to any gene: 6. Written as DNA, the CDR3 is TGTGCCAGCAGCCCCGACAGGGGTAGTGGCTACACCTTC. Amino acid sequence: CASSPDRGSGYTF. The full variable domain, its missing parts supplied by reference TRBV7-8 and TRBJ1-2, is GAGVSQSPRYKVAKRGQDVALRCDPISGHVSLFWYQQALGQGPEFLTYFQNEAQLDKSGLPSDRFFAERPEGSVSTLKIQRTQQEDSAVYLCASSPDRGSGYTFGSGTRLTVV.

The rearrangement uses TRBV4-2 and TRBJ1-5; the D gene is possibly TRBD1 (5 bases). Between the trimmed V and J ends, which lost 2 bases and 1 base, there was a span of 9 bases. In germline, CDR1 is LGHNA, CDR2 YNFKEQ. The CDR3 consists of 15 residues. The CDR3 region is CASSQRDGSNQPQHF. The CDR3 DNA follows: TGTGCCAGCAGCCAAAGGGACGGGAGCAATCAGCCCCAGCATTTT.

CDR3 sequence (DNA): TGTGCCAGCAGCACGGGACTAGCGGTGGTGGATGAGCAGTTCTTC. As protein: CASSTGLAVVDEQFF. The chain links TRBV25-1 to TRBJ2-1; 11 bases line up with TRBD2. Losses at the gene ends were 6 bases for V and 8 bases for J; bases not matched to a gene: 9. In germline, CDR1 is MGHDK, CDR2 SYGVNS. This CDR3 comprises 15 residues.

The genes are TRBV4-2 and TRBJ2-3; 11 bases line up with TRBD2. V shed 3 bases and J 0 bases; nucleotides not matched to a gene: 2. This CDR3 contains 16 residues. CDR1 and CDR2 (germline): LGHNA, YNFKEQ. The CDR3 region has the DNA TGTGCCAGCAGCCAGGGACTAGCGGATAGCACAGATACGCAGTATTTT. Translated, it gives CASSQGLADSTDTQYF.

The CDR3 loop is CAWSVHGYEQYF. CDR3 nucleotide sequence: TGTGCCTGGAGTGTACATGGATACGAGCAGTACTTC. The rearrangement uses TRBV30 and TRBJ2-7; D uncertain. CDR1 GTSNPN and CDR2 SVGIG come from the germline V gene (reference sequence). V was clipped by 0 bases and J by 4 bases, with 7 bases between them. The CDR3 extends over 12 amino acids.

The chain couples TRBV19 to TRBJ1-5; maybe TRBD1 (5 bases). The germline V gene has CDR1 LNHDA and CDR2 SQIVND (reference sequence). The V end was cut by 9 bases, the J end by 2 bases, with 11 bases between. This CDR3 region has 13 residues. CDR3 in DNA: TGTGCCAGCCAAGACAGCCGCAATCAGCCCCAGCATTTT. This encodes CASQDSRNQPQHF.

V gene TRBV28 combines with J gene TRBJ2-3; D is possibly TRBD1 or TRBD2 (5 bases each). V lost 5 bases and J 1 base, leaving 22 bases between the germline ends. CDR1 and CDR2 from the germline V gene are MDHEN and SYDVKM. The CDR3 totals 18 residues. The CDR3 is CASSLHLTAGGRTDTQYF. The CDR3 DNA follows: TGTGCCAGCAGTCTTCATCTGACTGCTGGGGGACGCACAGATACGCAGTATTTT.

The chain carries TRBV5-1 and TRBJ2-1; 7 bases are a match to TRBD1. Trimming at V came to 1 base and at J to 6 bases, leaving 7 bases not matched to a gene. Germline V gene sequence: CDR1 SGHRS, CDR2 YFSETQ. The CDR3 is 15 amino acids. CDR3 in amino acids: CASSLSRGQFNEQFF. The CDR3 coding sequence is TGCGCCAGCAGCTTGAGTAGGGGGCAGTTCAATGAGCAGTTCTTC.

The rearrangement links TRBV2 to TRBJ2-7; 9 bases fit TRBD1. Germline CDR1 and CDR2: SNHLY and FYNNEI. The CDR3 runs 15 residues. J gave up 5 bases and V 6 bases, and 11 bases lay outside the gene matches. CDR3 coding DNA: TGTGCCAGCAGGCGCCCGGGACAGGGTCTCAACGAGCAGTACTTC. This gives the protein CASRRPGQGLNEQYF.

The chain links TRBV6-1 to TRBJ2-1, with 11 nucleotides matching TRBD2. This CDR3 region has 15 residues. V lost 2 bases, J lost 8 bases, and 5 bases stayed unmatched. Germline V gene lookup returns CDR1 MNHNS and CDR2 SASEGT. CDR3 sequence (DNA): TGTGCCAGCAGTGAACTAGCGGGGGGCGTCGATGAGCAGTTCTTC. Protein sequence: CASSELAGGVDEQFF.

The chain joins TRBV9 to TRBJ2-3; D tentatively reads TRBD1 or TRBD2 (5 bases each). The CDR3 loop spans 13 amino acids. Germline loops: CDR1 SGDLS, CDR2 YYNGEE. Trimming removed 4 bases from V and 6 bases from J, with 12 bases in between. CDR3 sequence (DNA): TGTGCCAGCAGCTTCTTGGGGGTCGATACGCAGTATTTT. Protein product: CASSFLGVDTQYF. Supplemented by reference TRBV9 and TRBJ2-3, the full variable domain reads DSGVTQTPKHLITATGQRVTLRCSPRSGDLSVYWYQQSLDQGLQFLIQYYNGEERAKGNILERFSAQQFPDLHSELNLSSLELGDSALYFCASSFLGVDTQYFGPGTRLTVL.

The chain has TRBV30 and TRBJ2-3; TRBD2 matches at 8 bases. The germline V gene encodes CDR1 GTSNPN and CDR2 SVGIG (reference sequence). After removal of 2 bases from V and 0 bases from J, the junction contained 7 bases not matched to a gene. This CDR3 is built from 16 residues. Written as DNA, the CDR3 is TGTGCCTGGAGTCCCCGACTAGCGCTAAGCACAGATACGCAGTATTTT. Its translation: CAWSPRLALSTDTQYF.

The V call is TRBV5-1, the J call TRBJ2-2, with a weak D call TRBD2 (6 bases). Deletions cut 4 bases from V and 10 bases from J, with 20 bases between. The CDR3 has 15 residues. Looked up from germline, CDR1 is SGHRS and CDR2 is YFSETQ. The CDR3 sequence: CASSPGTGAVEELFF. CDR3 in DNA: TGCGCCAGCAGCCCCGGGACGGGAGCTGTAGAGGAGCTGTTTTTT.

CDR3 sequence (DNA): TGTGCCATCAGTGATATAGCGGGGAGCACAGATACGCAGTATTTT. Its protein is CAISDIAGSTDTQYF. The genes are TRBV10-3 and TRBJ2-3; TRBD2 aligns across 8 bases. Unmatched junction bases numbered 2, after V lost 3 bases and J lost 0 bases. This CDR3 contains 15 residues. From germline, CDR1 is ENHRY and CDR2 SYGVKD.

For the CDR3, the DNA is TGTGCCAGCAGCGTGACAGGAAGGGTTAACTATGGCTACACCTTC. Translation gives CASSVTGRVNYGYTF. This chain uses TRBV5-4 with TRBJ1-2; tentative D call: TRBD1 (6 bases). Germline lookup yields CDR1 SGHNT and CDR2 YYREEE (reference sequence). Deletions cut 4 bases from V and 1 base from J, with 14 bases between. The CDR3 has 15 residues.

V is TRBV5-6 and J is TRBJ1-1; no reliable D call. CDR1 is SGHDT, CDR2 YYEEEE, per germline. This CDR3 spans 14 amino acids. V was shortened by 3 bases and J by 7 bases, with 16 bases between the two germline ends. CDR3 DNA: TGTGCCAGCAGCTGGGCGCAGGTCCGAATTGAAGCTTTCTTT. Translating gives CASSWAQVRIEAFF.